The TCR beta chain described here comes from a study of cytomegalovirus exposure and HLA in healthy donors. Study background: Researchers previously reported finding 90 million to 130 million unique TCR beta sequences from about 179 million T cells. Study observations and caveats: When presence/absence was analysed, sequencing depth was taken to be roughly uniform across donors.

Concerning this clone itself: Antigen unknown.

The PCR employed 60 Vbeta primers together with 13 Jbeta primers. The table came from immunoSEQ multiplex PCR; TCRdb's copy has only in-frame clones and leaves some out. The sample yields 150,000 or so clones, about four fifths seen once. V lost 8 bases to trimming and J lost 9 bases, with 22 bases between them. This CDR3 region has 15 residues. CDR1 is SGHAT and CDR2 is FQNNGV in the germline V gene. The chain uses TRBV11-2 and TRBJ1-4; D is perhaps TRBD1 (6 bases). The specimen was PBMCs. The sequence derives from a man aged 50 to 60 in good health and CMV-seropositive. The chain's CDR3 is CASAGLGAFSQKLFF. The CDR3 nucleotides are TGTGCCAGCGCAGGTCTGGGGGCTTTTTCTCAAAAACTGTTTTTT.